The 5 T cell receptor beta chains in this list originate from one sample, sequenced in a study of technical replicates of blood from a handful of donors. Profiled with immunoSEQ multiplex PCR; TCRdb holds only in-frame clones, not every one. The top ten clones hold 3.9% of a sample with 45,000 to 50,000 clones, roughly 90% of them seen once. Sequenced: PBMCs. The receptors come from a human donor in good health. Some clones in this sample may be carry-over from other donors' samples.

This clone was recorded only once. The rearrangement links TRBV7-9 to TRBJ2-7; the D is unclear. The germline V gene has CDR1 SEHNR and CDR2 FQNEAQ (reference sequence). The V end was cut by 0 bases, the J end by 5 bases, with 8 bases between. The CDR3 consists of 13 residues. CDR3 nucleotides: TGTGCCAGCAGCTTAGCGCTAGAGGACGAGCAGTACTTC. Protein: CASSLALEDEQYF.

The chain couples TRBV19 to TRBJ1-2; 7 bases line up with TRBD1. CDR1 and CDR2 (germline): LNHDA, SQIVND (reference sequence). Unmatched junction bases numbered 0, after V lost 4 bases and J lost 4 bases. The CDR3 spans 12 residues. The CDR3 bases are TGTGCCAGTAGTAACAGGGGCTATGGCTACACCTTC. This gives the protein CASSNRGYGYTF.

The chain recombines TRBV4-3 with TRBJ2-5; 12 nucleotides line up with TRBD2. Germline-derived CDR1 and CDR2 are LGHNA and YSLEER. The CDR3 loop spans 16 amino acids. V shed 1 base and J 2 bases; nucleotides not matched to a gene: 2. The CDR3 DNA reads TGCGCCAGCAGCCAAGGGACTAGCGGGGTTCAAGAGACCCAGTACTTC. Its translation: CASSQGTSGVQETQYF.

The gene calls are TRBV7-9 and TRBJ2-1, with 13 bases that match TRBD2. Trimming took 0 bases from V and 7 from J; bases not matched to a gene: 12. CDR3 length: 19 residues. Germline values: CDR1 SEHNR, CDR2 FQNEAQ (reference sequence). This CDR3 reads CASSLAGLAGPQPGNEQFF. CDR3 coding DNA: TGTGCCAGCAGCTTAGCGGGACTAGCGGGACCACAACCGGGGAATGAGCAGTTCTTC.

The CDR3 here is CASSFYRTGGETGELFF. The CDR3 DNA follows: TGCGCCAGCAGCTTCTACAGGACAGGGGGCGAGACCGGGGAGCTGTTTTTT. This chain connects TRBV5-1 to TRBJ2-2; 11 nucleotides agree with TRBD1. Per the germline V gene, CDR1 is SGHRS and CDR2 is YFSETQ. This CDR3 contains 17 residues. The V and J ends lost 2 bases and 5 bases, in that order; junction bases with no gene match: 8. Looking up the rest from reference TRBV5-1 and TRBJ2-2 gives the full variable domain: KAGVTQTPRYLIKTRGQQVTLSCSPISGHRSVSWYQQTPGQGLQFLFEYFSETQRNKGNFPGRFSGRQFSNSRSEMNVSTLELGDSALYLCASSFYRTGGETGELFFGEGSRLTVL.